The 26 T cell receptor beta chains in this list originate from one sample, sequenced in a study of blood T cell repertoires in COVID-19 (dated by TCRdb to 2020 to 2022). The library was built by means of the immunoSEQ multiplex PCR assay. Imported from immuneACCESS, the table was reduced by TCRdb to in-frame sequences with V and J called. These copies leave out some clones; in studies compared against another copy, an unresolved V gene accounts for under half, and the cause of the remainder is not known. This sample gives roughly 260,000 clones in total; 70% to 90% of them show up just once. The top ten clones comprise 2.3% of the sample. The sample was peripheral blood. The receptor source for this set is a woman aged 50 to 60 with acute or convalescent COVID-19.

The chain couples TRBV5-1 to TRBJ2-1, with a possible D match to TRBD2 (6 bases). The CDR3 extends over 17 amino acids. Per germline, CDR1 SGHRS and CDR2 YFSETQ. Trimming took off 0 bases at V and 2 bases at J, with 15 bases between the two ends. The CDR3 DNA reads TGCGCCAGCAGCTTGGCTCCCGGGAGCGGAGCCTACAATGAGCAGTTCTTC. Translation gives CASSLAPGSGAYNEQFF.

The chain recombines TRBV28 with TRBJ1-2; D perhaps matches TRBD1 (5 bases). Germline V gene lookup returns CDR1 MDHEN and CDR2 SYDVKM. Deletions cut 3 bases from V and 8 bases from J, with 13 bases between. The length of the CDR3 is 13 residues. The DNA of the CDR3 is TGTGCCAGCAGTTTGAAGGGGTTTGAAGGCTACACCTTC. This translates into CASSLKGFEGYTF.

The V gene is TRBV12-3 or TRBV12-4, the J gene TRBJ2-1; TRBD1 might be the D (5 bases). Trimming removed 6 bases at V and 2 bases at J, with 8 bases between. The CDR3 is made up of 13 amino acids. CDR3 sequence reads: CASRTEPYNEQFF. For the CDR3, the DNA is TGTGCCAGCAGGACAGAGCCCTACAATGAGCAGTTCTTC.

This clone was observed a few times. The chain employs TRBV20-1 and TRBJ1-1; TRBD1 agrees at 7 bases. The CDR3 is 13 residues long. CDR1 is DFQATT and CDR2 is SNEGSKA in the germline V gene (reference sequence). V shed 3 bases, J shed 0 bases, and the junction held 1 base outside the gene matches. The CDR3 nucleotides are TGCAGTGCTAGTGACAGGGTGAACACTGAAGCTTTCTTT. It translates to CSASDRVNTEAFF.

This chain connects TRBV28 to TRBJ2-5; a weak D match, TRBD1 (6 bases). V was clipped by 5 bases and J by 3 bases, with 16 bases between them. The CDR3 has 15 residues. CDR1 and CDR2 (germline): MDHEN, SYDVKM. Written as DNA, the CDR3 is TGTGCCAGCAGTCCTCAGGCAGGGGCCGAAGAGACCCAGTACTTC. It translates to CASSPQAGAEETQYF.

V and J are TRBV18 and TRBJ1-2; 12 bases fit TRBD1. This CDR3 spans 15 amino acids. CDR1 and CDR2 from the germline V gene are KGHSH and LQKENI. V was pared by 8 bases and J by 5 bases, with 9 bases of the junction left unmatched. The CDR3: CASVNTGQGAYGYTF. The CDR3 nucleotides are TGTGCCAGCGTTAATACGGGACAGGGGGCGTATGGCTACACCTTC.

The rearrangement uses TRBV7-8 and TRBJ1-5, with 12 bases matching TRBD1. In germline, CDR1 is SGHVS, CDR2 FQNEAQ. The V and J ends lost 1 base and 5 bases, in that order; junction bases with no gene match: 9. CDR3 size: 18 residues. DNA for the CDR3: TGTGCCAGCAGCTTAGGGGGGACAGGGGGCGGGGAGGATCAGCCCCAGCATTTT. Amino acid sequence: CASSLGGTGGGEDQPQHF.

This clone was seen a few times. This chain links TRBV3-1 (or the pseudogene TRBV3-2) with TRBJ1-4; unclear D gene. The CDR3 loop spans 14 amino acids. The V gene's germline CDR1 is LGHDT and CDR2 YNNKEL (reference sequence). Trimming cost V 0 bases and J 11 bases, with 13 bases left between them. The CDR3 reads CASSQDGGQRKLFF. For the CDR3, the DNA is TGTGCCAGCAGCCAAGATGGTGGCCAGCGCAAACTGTTTTTT.

The chain recombines TRBV10-3 with TRBJ1-4, with D possibly matching TRBD1 (6 bases). The CDR3 length is 14 residues. Deletions cut 4 bases from V and 3 bases from J, with 9 bases between. Germline CDR1 and CDR2: ENHRY and SYGVKD. The CDR3 bases are TGTGCCATCAGTGCGGACAGATCTAATGAAAAACTGTTTTTT. It yields the protein CAISADRSNEKLFF.

V and J are TRBV3-1 (or the pseudogene TRBV3-2) and TRBJ2-7, with 8 positions matching TRBD2. The length of the CDR3 is 15 residues. Germline trimming cut 4 bases from V and 4 bases from J; bases unmatched to any gene: 9. The germline gives CDR1 LGHDT, CDR2 YNNKEL (reference sequence). CDR3 in amino acids: CASSPGGTSGYEQYF. Here the CDR3 DNA reads TGTGCCAGCAGCCCCGGGGGTACTAGCGGATACGAGCAGTACTTC.

The chain joins TRBV28 to TRBJ1-1; TRBD1 matches at 10 bases. CDR3 size: 16 residues. Germline CDR1 is MDHEN and CDR2 is SYDVKM. The trim removed 4 bases at V and 0 bases at J, leaving 5 bases unmatched. CDR3 in amino acids: CASSSQDRGLNTEAFF. The CDR3 DNA follows: TGTGCCAGCAGTTCCCAAGACAGGGGGCTGAACACTGAAGCTTTCTTT.

V usage is TRBV7-2 and J usage is TRBJ2-5; possible D gene TRBD2, 6 bases. Germline V gene sequence: CDR1 SGHTA, CDR2 FQGNSA. V was shortened by 1 base and J by 4 bases, with 16 bases between the two germline ends. The CDR3 totals 16 residues. The CDR3: CASSLDWDLGRETQYF. In DNA form, the CDR3 reads TGTGCCAGCAGCTTAGACTGGGACTTGGGCCGAGAGACCCAGTACTTC.

The rearrangement uses TRBV9 and TRBJ2-3; perhaps TRBD1 as D (5 bases). The CDR3 loop spans 13 amino acids. The V gene lost 0 bases and the J gene lost 6 bases, with 8 bases spanning the gap. CDR1 and CDR2 from the germline V gene are SGDLS and YYNGEE. Here the CDR3 DNA reads TGTGCCAGCAGCGTAGAGGGGTGGGATACGCAGTATTTT. It is translated as CASSVEGWDTQYF.

A word on this clone: Other DNA variants within this sample encode the same CDR3. The V and J genes are TRBV5-1 and TRBJ2-2; D is perhaps TRBD1 (5 bases). Germline CDR1 is SGHRS and CDR2 is YFSETQ. This CDR3 contains 13 residues. Deletions cut 2 bases from V and 4 bases from J, with 6 bases between. CDR3 bases: TGCGCCAGCAGCTTAGACAGCACCGGGGAGCTGTTTTTT. This codes for CASSLDSTGELFF.

The rearrangement uses TRBV10-2 and TRBJ2-3; 9 nucleotides agree with TRBD1. CDR1 and CDR2 (germline): WSHSY, SAAADI. J was trimmed by 3 bases and V by 1 base; bases with no gene match: 5. The CDR3 extends over 16 amino acids. CDR3 loop: CASSELGQGGTDTQYF. DNA of the CDR3: TGCGCCAGCAGTGAGTTGGGACAGGGAGGGACAGATACGCAGTATTTT.

This rearrangement joins TRBV6-5 to TRBJ1-4; D might be TRBD1 (5 bases). Germline-derived CDR1 and CDR2 are MNHEY and SVGAGI. The CDR3 runs to 14 residues. Trimming took 2 bases from V and 1 from J, leaving 5 bases between them. The CDR3 DNA is TGTGCCAGCAGTTACAGGGGAACTAATGAAAAACTGTTTTTT. Its translation: CASSYRGTNEKLFF.

The rearrangement links TRBV6-5 to TRBJ2-7; no clear D gene. V lost 7 bases, J lost 4 bases, and 14 bases lay in between. Germline V gene sequence: CDR1 MNHEY, CDR2 SVGAGI. The CDR3 contains 13 residues. CDR3 in DNA: TGTGCCAGCACCTCCTCCCCGGGTTACGAGCAGTACTTC. Its protein product is CASTSSPGYEQYF.

The chain employs TRBV5-1 and TRBJ2-5; 10 bases match TRBD2. CDR1 SGHRS and CDR2 YFSETQ come from the germline V gene. Germline trimming cut 5 bases from V and 4 bases from J; bases unmatched to any gene: 8. This CDR3 has 15 residues. For the CDR3, the DNA is TGCGCCAGCAGAGCAGCGGGAGGGCCGTTAGAGACCCAGTACTTC. Translating gives CASRAAGGPLETQYF.

Comment on this clone: Other DNA sequences in this sample translate to the same CDR3. V gene TRBV28 combines with J gene TRBJ2-5; no firm D call. The V gene lost 2 bases and the J gene lost 5 bases, with 3 bases spanning the gap. The CDR3 has 11 amino acids. Germline loops: CDR1 MDHEN, CDR2 SYDVKM. The CDR3 DNA is TGTGCCAGCAGTTTACGTGAGACCCAGTACTTC. It encodes CASSLRETQYF. The full variable domain, its missing parts supplied by reference TRBV28 and TRBJ2-5, is DVKVTQSSRYLVKRTGEKVFLECVQDMDHENMFWYRQDPGLGLRLIYFSYDVKMKEKGDIPEGYSVSREKKERFSLILESASTNQTSMYLCASSLRETQYFGPGTRLLVL.

The V and J genes are TRBV6-6 and TRBJ1-5; TRBD1 agrees at 8 bases. The V segment lost 7 bases and the J segment 7 bases; nucleotides outside the gene matches: 12. The CDR3 runs 15 residues. CDR1 is MNHNY and CDR2 is SVGAGI in the germline V gene (reference sequence). CDR3 DNA: TGTGCCAGCATAAGTGGCGGCAGGGGGCAACAGCCCCAGCATTTT. Its translation is CASISGGRGQQPQHF.

The chain links TRBV30 to TRBJ2-7; perhaps TRBD1 as D (6 bases). The CDR3 spans 14 residues. V was cut by 0 bases and J by 5 bases, with 14 bases left in between. CDR1 is GTSNPN, CDR2 SVGIG, per germline (reference sequence). The CDR3 loop reads CAWSVQSDRNEQYF. The CDR3 DNA is TGTGCCTGGAGTGTACAAAGCGACAGGAACGAGCAGTACTTC.

This chain uses TRBV6-5 with TRBJ1-4; tentative D call: TRBD1 (6 bases). The CDR3 runs 12 residues. Trimming left V 9 bases short and J 6 bases short, with 11 bases between. The germline CDR1 and CDR2 sequences are MNHEY and SVGAGI. The CDR3 protein is CASTQGYEKLFF. In nucleotides, the CDR3 is TGTGCCAGTACACAGGGATATGAAAAACTGTTTTTT.

This chain connects TRBV5-1 to TRBJ2-2; TRBD2 matches 8 bases. Germline CDR1 reads SGHRS; CDR2 reads YFSETQ. The trim removed 0 bases at V and 6 bases at J, leaving 1 base unmatched. This CDR3 is built from 14 residues. The CDR3 spells CASSLEAGAGELFF. CDR3 DNA: TGCGCCAGCAGCTTGGAAGCGGGGGCCGGGGAGCTGTTTTTT.

This chain joins TRBV2 and TRBJ1-5, with TRBD1 as a possible D gene (6 bases). Germline V lookup: CDR1 SNHLY, CDR2 FYNNEI. V was trimmed by 10 bases and J by 5 bases, leaving 15 bases between them. The CDR3 consists of 13 residues. The CDR3 loop is CATSGAWDQPQHF. The CDR3 coding sequence is TGTGCCACCTCAGGGGCATGGGATCAGCCCCAGCATTTT.

The J gene is TRBJ1-4, the V gene TRBV28; 7 bases map to TRBD1. The CDR3 has 14 residues. Germline loops: CDR1 MDHEN, CDR2 SYDVKM. V lost 6 bases and J lost 4; bases outside the gene matches: 5. DNA for the CDR3: TGTGCCAGCAGCGACAGGGCGAATAATGAAAAACTGTTTTTT. This translates into CASSDRANNEKLFF.

The CDR3 spells CASSLMADQPQHF. In DNA, the CDR3 is TGTGCCAGCAGCTTAATGGCAGATCAGCCCCAGCATTTT. The rearrangement joins TRBV7-3 to TRBJ1-5, with D unresolved. V lost 1 base to trimming and J lost 5 bases, with 6 bases between them. CDR3 length: 13 residues. The germline gives CDR1 SGHTA, CDR2 FQGTGA.